Given below is one T cell receptor beta chain in context. This sample stems from a study of identical twins. From germline, CDR1 is SGHNT and CDR2 YYREEE (reference sequence). The CDR3 consists of 15 residues. V shed 0 bases and J shed 9 bases, with 16 bases lying between them. Unique molecular identifiers were present on the cDNA, which also gained a universal primer site by template switching. TCRdb processed the 5' RACE reads anew with MiXCR; each CDR3 protein has one entry. Counted here are some 560,000 distinct CDR3 sequences, nearly 10% occurring once; the ten biggest clones make up roughly 3%. This sample was shared with a second study, whose subject was yellow fever vaccine responses in identical twins.

The chain uses TRBV5-4 and TRBJ2-1; TRBD2 is a possible D gene (7 bases). Sequencing was carried out using PBMCs. The clonotype originates from a woman between 18 and 29 years old in good health. The CDR3 loop reads CASSLVGRGAGEQFF. DNA for the CDR3: TGTGCCAGCAGCTTGGTCGGACGGGGGGCAGGTGAGCAGTTCTTC.